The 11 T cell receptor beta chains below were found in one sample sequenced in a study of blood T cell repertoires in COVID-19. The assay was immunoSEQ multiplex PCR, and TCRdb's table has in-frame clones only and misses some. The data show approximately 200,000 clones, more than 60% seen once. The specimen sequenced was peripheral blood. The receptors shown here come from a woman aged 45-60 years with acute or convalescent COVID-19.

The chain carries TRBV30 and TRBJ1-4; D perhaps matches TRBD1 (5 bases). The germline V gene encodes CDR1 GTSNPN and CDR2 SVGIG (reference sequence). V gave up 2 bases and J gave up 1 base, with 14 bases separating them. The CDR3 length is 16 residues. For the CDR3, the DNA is TGTGCCTGGAGTAAGGGGTTCAGGGTAACTAATGAAAAACTGTTTTTT. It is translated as CAWSKGFRVTNEKLFF.

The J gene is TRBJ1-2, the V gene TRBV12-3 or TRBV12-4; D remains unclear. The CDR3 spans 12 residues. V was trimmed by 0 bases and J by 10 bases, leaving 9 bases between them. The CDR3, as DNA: TGTGCCAGCAGTTTAGCGACGGAGTCCTACACCTTC. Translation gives CASSLATESYTF.

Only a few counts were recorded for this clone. CDR3 sequence reads: CASSSTEKNTGELFF. CDR3 coding DNA: TGCGCCAGCAGCTCGACAGAAAAGAACACCGGGGAGCTGTTTTTT. The chain links TRBV5-1 to TRBJ2-2, with D maybe TRBD1 (5 bases). The length of the CDR3 is 15 residues. V dropped 3 bases and J dropped 1 base, with 10 bases sitting between them. Germline V gene sequence: CDR1 SGHRS, CDR2 YFSETQ.

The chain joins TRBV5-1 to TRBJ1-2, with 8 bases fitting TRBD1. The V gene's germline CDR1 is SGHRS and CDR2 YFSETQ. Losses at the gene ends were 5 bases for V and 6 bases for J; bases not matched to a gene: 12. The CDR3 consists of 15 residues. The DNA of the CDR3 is TGCGCCAGCAGTACGGATGGCAGGGGGCTCGATGGCTACACCTTC. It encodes CASSTDGRGLDGYTF.

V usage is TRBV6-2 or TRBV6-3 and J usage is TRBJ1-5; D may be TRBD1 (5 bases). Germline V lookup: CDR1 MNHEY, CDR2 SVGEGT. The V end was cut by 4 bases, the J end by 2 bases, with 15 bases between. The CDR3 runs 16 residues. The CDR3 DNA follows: TGTGCCAGCAGTTCCGATTTCAGGGAGGGCAATCAGCCCCAGCATTTT. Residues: CASSSDFREGNQPQHF.

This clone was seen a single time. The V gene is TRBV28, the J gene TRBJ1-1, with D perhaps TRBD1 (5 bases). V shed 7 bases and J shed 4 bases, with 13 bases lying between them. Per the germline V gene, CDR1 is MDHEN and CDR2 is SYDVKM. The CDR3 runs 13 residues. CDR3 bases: TGTGCCAGCATCTCCTTAGGGGTCACTGAAGCTTTCTTT. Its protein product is CASISLGVTEAFF.

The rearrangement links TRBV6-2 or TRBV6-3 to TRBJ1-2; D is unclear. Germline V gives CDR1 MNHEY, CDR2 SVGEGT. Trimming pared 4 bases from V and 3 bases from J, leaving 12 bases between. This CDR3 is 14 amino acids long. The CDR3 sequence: CASSSFGVYYGYTF. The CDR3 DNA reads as TGTGCCAGCAGTTCCTTCGGGGTCTACTATGGCTACACCTTC.

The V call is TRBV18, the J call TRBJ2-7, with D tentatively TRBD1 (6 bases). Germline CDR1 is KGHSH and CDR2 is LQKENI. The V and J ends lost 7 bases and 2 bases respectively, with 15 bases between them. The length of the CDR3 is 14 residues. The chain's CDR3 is CASLWDNQAYEQYF. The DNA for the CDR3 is TGTGCCAGCTTATGGGACAACCAAGCCTACGAGCAGTACTTC.

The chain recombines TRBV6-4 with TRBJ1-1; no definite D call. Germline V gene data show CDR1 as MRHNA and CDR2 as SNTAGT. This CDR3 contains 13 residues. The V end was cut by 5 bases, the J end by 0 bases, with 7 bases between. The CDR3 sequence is CASSTEMNTEAFF. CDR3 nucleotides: TGTGCCAGCAGTACAGAGATGAACACTGAAGCTTTCTTT.

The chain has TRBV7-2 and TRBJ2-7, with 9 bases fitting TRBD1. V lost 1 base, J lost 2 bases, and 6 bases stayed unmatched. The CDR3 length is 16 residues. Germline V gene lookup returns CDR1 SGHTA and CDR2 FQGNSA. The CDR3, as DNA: TGTGCCAGCAGCTTAGGTCAGAGGACAGGGGCCTACGAGCAGTACTTC. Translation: CASSLGQRTGAYEQYF.

This CDR3 reads CASRGQGYEKLFF. In DNA, the CDR3 is TGTGCCAGCAGGGGACAGGGGTATGAAAAACTGTTTTTT. V and J are TRBV12-3 or TRBV12-4 and TRBJ1-4; 10 positions agree with TRBD1. V gave up 6 bases and J gave up 6 bases; unmatched junction bases: 1. CDR3 size: 13 residues.